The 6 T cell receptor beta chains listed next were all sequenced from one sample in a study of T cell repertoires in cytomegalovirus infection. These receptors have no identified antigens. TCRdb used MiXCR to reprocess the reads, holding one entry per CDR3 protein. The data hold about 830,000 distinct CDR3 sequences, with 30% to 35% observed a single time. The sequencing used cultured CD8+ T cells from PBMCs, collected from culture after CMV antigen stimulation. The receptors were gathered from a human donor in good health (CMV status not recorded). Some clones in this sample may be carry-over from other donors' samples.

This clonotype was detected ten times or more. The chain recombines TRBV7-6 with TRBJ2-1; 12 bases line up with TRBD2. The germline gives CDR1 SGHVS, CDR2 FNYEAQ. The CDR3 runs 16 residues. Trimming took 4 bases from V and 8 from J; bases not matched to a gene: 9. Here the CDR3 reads CASSSTSGGYNHEQFF. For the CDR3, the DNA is TGTGCCAGCAGCTCCACTAGCGGGGGGTATAACCATGAGCAGTTCTTC.

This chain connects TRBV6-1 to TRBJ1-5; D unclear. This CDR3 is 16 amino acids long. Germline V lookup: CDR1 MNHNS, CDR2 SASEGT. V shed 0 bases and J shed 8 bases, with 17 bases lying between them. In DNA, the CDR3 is TGTGCCAGCAGTGAAGCCGGGCAGGACCCAGGAAAGCCCCAGCATTTT. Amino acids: CASSEAGQDPGKPQHF.

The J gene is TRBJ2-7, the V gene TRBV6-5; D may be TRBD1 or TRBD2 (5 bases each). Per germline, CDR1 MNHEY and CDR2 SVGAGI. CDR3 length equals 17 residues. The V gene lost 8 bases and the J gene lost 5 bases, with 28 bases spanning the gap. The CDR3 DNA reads TGTGCCAGCGGAGAGTCAGGGACCGAGGACCTAGGTCACGAGCAGTACTTC. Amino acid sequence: CASGESGTEDLGHEQYF.

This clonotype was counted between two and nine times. CDR3 bases: TGTGCCAGCAGTTGGGACGTTAGCTCCTACGAGCAGTACTTC. Translated, it gives CASSWDVSSYEQYF. The rearrangement joins TRBV6-5 to TRBJ2-7; D could derive from TRBD1 or TRBD2 (5 bases each). The CDR3 runs 14 residues. CDR1 is MNHEY and CDR2 is SVGAGI in the germline V gene. Trimming left V 4 bases short and J 0 bases short, with 10 bases between.

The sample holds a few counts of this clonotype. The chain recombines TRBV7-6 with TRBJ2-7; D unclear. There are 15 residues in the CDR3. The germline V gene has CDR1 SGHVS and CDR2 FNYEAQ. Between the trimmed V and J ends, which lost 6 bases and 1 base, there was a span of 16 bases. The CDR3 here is CASSSGPLQSYEQYF. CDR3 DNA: TGTGCCAGCAGTTCCGGGCCACTACAATCCTACGAGCAGTACTTC.

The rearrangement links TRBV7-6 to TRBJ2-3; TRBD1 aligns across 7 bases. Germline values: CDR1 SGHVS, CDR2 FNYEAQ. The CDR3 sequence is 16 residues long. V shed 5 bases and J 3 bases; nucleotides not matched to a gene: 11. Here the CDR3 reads CASSPLLSTGTDTQYF. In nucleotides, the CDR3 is TGTGCCAGCAGCCCCCTGCTATCGACAGGGACAGATACGCAGTATTTT.